A selection of T cell receptor beta chains follows, all from one sample in a study of naive and memory T cell subsets. TCRdb called the UMI-ligation and nested PCR reads again in MiXCR, with one record for every CDR3 protein. Here the sample spans over 110,000 distinct CDR3 sequences, approximately 20% being singletons. The specimen was naive CD8+ T cells from blood. Receptors were obtained from a human donor in good health. Each CDR3 is given without its conserved first and last residue. The listing skips clone size in some rows; elsewhere it reads once, few, many or a size class.

>TRBV28|13|once
ASSIYRLAKNIQY
>TRBV29-1|8|many
SVDYNEQF
>TRBV29-1|15|few
SVEDLGEREGADTQY
>TRBV6-6|10|few
ASSANTGELF
>TRBV20-1|8|.
SARRGEQY
>TRBV12-3/TRBV12-4|9|many
ASSLAAEQF
>TRBV12-3/TRBV12-4|15|.
ASSLRARGDLYNEQF
>TRBV28|13|few
ASGGMEGDTDTQY
>TRBV28|12|.
ASSGTGAYNEQF
>TRBV29-1|10|few
SVDMGGTEAF
>TRBV20-1|14|.
SAWEPWVEPETTQY
>TRBV7-3|12|.
ASSLGSSYNEQF
>TRBV28|13|.
ASSLWGLAGNTIN
>TRBV5-1|13|few
ASSLTADKTFEAF
>TRBV3-2|16|few
ASSPKGRRAYSNQPQH
>TRBV27|10|.
ASSEGTHEQY
>TRBV4-3|13|few
ASRQTSGSSTKQF
>TRBV6-1|12|few
ASSERGQLETQY
>TRBV6-5|14|many
ASSYSSGGSTDTQY
>TRBV27|12|.
ASSSREGSYEQY
>TRBV2|12|.
ASTPGQVNEKLF
>TRBV4-1|12|.
ASSLNLQNQPQH
>TRBV12-3/TRBV12-4|14|.
ASSLVGTGHGETQY
>TRBV7-9|14|few
ASTLSAGGHGETQY
>TRBV28|14|.
ASSLVAASSYNEQF
>TRBV6-5|14|many
ASSYSMSENTGELF
>TRBV6-5|14|.
ASSYSANREYNEQF
>TRBV3-1|15|once
ASSQEGTGPSTDTQY
>TRBV29-1|11|few
SVGQLNDYEQY
>TRBV6-5|13|few
ASSYPPGLAETQY
>TRBV11-2|12|.
ASSPGLADNEQF
>TRBV24-1|14|few
ATESGLAGRTDTQY
>TRBV6-5|17|.
ASSYSSTLTSGRSNEQF
>TRBV5-1|12|.
ASSLKLGVDTQY
>TRBV4-1|16|.
ASSQVVSLADSYNEQF
>TRBV14|16|few
ASSQDDYSGRDWNEQF
>TRBV7-2|14|.
ASSTGTSGYTYEQY
>TRBV30|9|.
ACIHRVEQF
>TRBV4-3|12|few
ASSQDTAVTEAF